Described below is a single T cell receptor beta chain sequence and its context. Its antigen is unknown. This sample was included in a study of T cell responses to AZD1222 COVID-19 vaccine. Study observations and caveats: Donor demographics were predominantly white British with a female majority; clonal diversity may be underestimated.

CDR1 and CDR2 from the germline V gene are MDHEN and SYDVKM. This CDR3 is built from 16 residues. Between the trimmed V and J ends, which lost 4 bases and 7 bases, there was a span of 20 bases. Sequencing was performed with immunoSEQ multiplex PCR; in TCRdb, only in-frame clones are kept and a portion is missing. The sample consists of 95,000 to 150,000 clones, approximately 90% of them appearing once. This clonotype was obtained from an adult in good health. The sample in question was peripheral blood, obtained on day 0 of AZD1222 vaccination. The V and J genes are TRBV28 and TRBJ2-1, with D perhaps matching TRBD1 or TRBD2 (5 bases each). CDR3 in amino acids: CASSSLGRTIWNEQFF. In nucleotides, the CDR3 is TGTGCCAGCAGTTCATTGGGACGGACGATATGGAATGAGCAGTTCTTC.